This T cell receptor beta chain was identified in a study of cytomegalovirus exposure and HLA in healthy donors. Study background: Earlier, 100 million or so unique TCR beta sequences were recovered from around 190 million T cells by an analysis.

Details on this clone: Its matching antigen is unknown.

The PCR employed 60 Vbeta primers together with 13 Jbeta primers. Generated by immunoSEQ multiplex PCR, the TCRdb table keeps only in-frame clones and is missing some. The sample yields 85,000 to 95,000 clones, roughly 63% seen once. The germline gives CDR1 SGHTA, CDR2 FQGNSA. This CDR3 has 15 amino acids. V lost 1 base to trimming and J lost 4 bases, with 13 bases between them. General observations from the study: Some highly shared sequence variants likely arose as a pipeline artifact.

Sequenced sample: PBMCs. The chain employs TRBV7-2 and TRBJ1-1; weak D call: TRBD1 (5 bases). The TCR comes from a woman aged 25 to 39 in good health and CMV-seronegative. The chain's CDR3 is CASSLEFWGGTEAFF. The CDR3 DNA reads as TGTGCCAGCAGCTTAGAATTCTGGGGGGGCACTGAAGCTTTCTTT.